The clone carrying this T cell receptor beta chain has just a few counts. Its target is not known. TCRdb used MiXCR to reprocess the 5' RACE reads, holding one entry per CDR3 protein. The repertoire holds fewer than 250,000 distinct CDR3 sequences, 5.5% to 7% seen once, with 3.5% to 4% in the top ten. Everyone who donated was a healthy Caucasian. The ends lost 4 bases at V and 5 bases at J; junction bases unmatched: 11. Germline CDR1 is SGHDT and CDR2 is YYEEEE. The CDR3 is made up of 15 amino acids. The sample comes from a study of identical twins. Notes on the study in general: Model-predicted out-of-frame TCR alpha sharing fell below observed values in monozygotic twins. Potential partial confounding of zero-insertion analyses by invariant MAIT and iNKT cells was noted. Less excess twin sharing appeared in beta out-of-frame sequences.

These same data were also listed under a study on yellow fever vaccine responses in identical twins.

This clonotype was sampled from a woman aged 18-35 years in good health. The sequencing input was memory (CD45RO+) T cells sorted from blood. The rearrangement joins TRBV5-6 to TRBJ1-2, with 7 bases fitting TRBD1. The CDR3: CASSVYGTAYYGYTF. Written as DNA, the CDR3 is TGTGCCAGCAGCGTATACGGGACAGCCTATTATGGCTACACCTTC.